This T cell receptor (beta chain) was captured by sequencing in a study of immune evolution from preneoplasia to lung adenocarcinoma. Concerning this clone: The antigen is not known.

TCRdb keeps only in-frame clones here, not all; method: immunoSEQ multiplex PCR. The sample records about 10,000 clones, over 60% being singletons. Histologic diagnosis was independently verified by two lung pathologists. After pathologic assessment, macro-dissection selected premalignant or tumor cells for extraction. The CDR3 runs 13 residues. The germline V and J ends were trimmed by 5 bases and 2 bases, with 9 bases remaining between them. Germline CDR1 MNHEY, CDR2 SVGAGI. Study-wide results and limits: Top clone share appeared to fall from AAH through AIS, MIA, adenocarcinoma. Normal lung had highest clonality; later lesions appeared denser, more diverse.

The V gene is TRBV6-5, the J gene TRBJ2-5; D is undetermined. Specimen: FFPE minimally invasive lung adenocarcinoma tissue. The sequence derives from a person aged 70 to 80 with lung adenocarcinoma. Some clones in this sample may be carry-over from other donors' samples. CDR3 protein: CASSPQKQETQYF. Here the CDR3 DNA reads TGTGCCAGCAGTCCCCAGAAACAAGAGACCCAGTACTTC.